This T cell receptor beta chain is from a study of identical twins. Whole-study findings and limits: Insertion counts were lower in abundant cord blood beta clonotypes, a trend that memory repertoires did not show. The study reached conclusions through statistical analysis that was cross-sectional, not following the same donors.

This clonotype came up many times. Its antigen is unknown. Each donor (without exception) was a healthy Caucasian. V lost 0 bases, J lost 11 bases, and 8 bases stayed unmatched. The CDR3 runs to 13 residues. Germline assignment: CDR1 DFQATT and CDR2 SNEGSKA (reference sequence). TCRdb ran MiXCR on the 5' RACE reads and lists one entry per CDR3 protein. The profile shows some 630,000 distinct CDR3 sequences, about 7% of them singletons. These sequences were also reported in another study, on yellow fever vaccine responses in identical twins.

This clonotype was sampled from a woman aged 18-35 years in good health. Sequencing used PBMCs. The rearrangement joins TRBV20-1 to TRBJ1-1, with 8 bases aligning to TRBD1. The CDR3: CSARDLTGGMAFF. In nucleotides, the CDR3 is TGCAGTGCTAGAGATCTTACAGGGGGGATGGCTTTCTTT.